The present TCR beta chain was sequenced within a study of blood T cells in healthy people across ages. Study-level background: About one barcoded TCR beta cDNA was captured per two T cells.

CDR1 and CDR2 (germline): MGHRA, YSYEKL. Trimming at V came to 3 bases and at J to 7 bases, leaving 7 bases not matched to a gene. The CDR3 covers 15 residues. The use of a sample-barcoded 5' primer and a J-beta primer mix characterized a second PCR of about 7 to 12 cycles. The authors tagged each cDNA molecule using a template-switch adaptor with 12 random nucleotides. TCRdb used MiXCR to reprocess the 5' RACE reads, holding one entry per CDR3 protein. There are about 1,800,000 distinct CDR3 sequences in the sample; 28% occur only once, and around 7.7% lies in the top ten. This clonotype was seen a few times. Total RNA amounts of at least 6 micrograms were extracted per sample.

This chain joins TRBV4-1 and TRBJ1-1; TRBD1 matches 11 bases. The specimen sequenced was blood. The TCR sequence derives from a woman younger than 45 in good health. CDR3 amino acids: CASSQAGTGGVEAFF. CDR3 sequence (DNA): TGCGCCAGCAGCCAGGCCGGGACAGGGGGGGTTGAAGCTTTCTTT.